A single sample gave rise to the 30 T cell receptor beta chains below, sequenced in a study of blood T cells in healthy people across ages. A second about 7 to 12 cycle PCR used barcoded and J-beta primers. TCRdb reprocessed the 5' RACE reads via MiXCR and lists one record per CDR3 protein. In the table there are approximately 600,000 distinct CDR3 sequences, roughly three fifths of which are singletons. The sequenced sample was blood. These TCRs come from a man between 60 and 75 years old in good health.

This rearrangement joins TRBV6-6 to TRBJ1-2, with 7 nucleotides matching TRBD1. There are 13 residues in the CDR3. The V segment lost 2 bases and the J segment 6 bases; nucleotides outside the gene matches: 3. In germline, CDR1 is MNHNY, CDR2 SVGAGI (reference sequence). The CDR3 DNA reads TGTGCCAGCAGTTACACCACAGGGGATGGCTACACCTTC. It is translated as CASSYTTGDGYTF.

This clonotype showed up just a few times. The CDR3 is CSVEGWDTQYF. The CDR3 nucleotides are TGCAGCGTTGAGGGATGGGATACGCAGTATTTT. The chain couples TRBV29-1 to TRBJ2-3; D unclear. V gave up 3 bases and J gave up 6 bases, with 7 bases separating them. The CDR3 totals 11 residues. CDR1 SQVTM and CDR2 ANQGSEA come from the germline V gene.

This clonotype was seen only a few times. The chain uses TRBV4-2 and TRBJ1-6; perhaps TRBD1 as D (6 bases). CDR1 LGHNA and CDR2 YNFKEQ come from the germline V gene. CDR3 length: 14 amino acids. V dropped 4 bases and J dropped 9 bases, with 13 bases sitting between them. This CDR3 is CASSPTGDPSPLHF. The CDR3 DNA reads TGTGCCAGCAGCCCGACAGGAGATCCTTCACCCCTCCACTTT.

This clonotype was counted a few times. V gene TRBV13 combines with J gene TRBJ2-4; 7 bases line up with TRBD1. The CDR3 contains 15 residues. Germline lookup yields CDR1 PRHDT and CDR2 FYEKMQ (reference sequence). J lost 6 bases, V lost 5 bases, and 10 bases had no gene match. The CDR3 DNA reads as TGTGCCAGCAGCCCGTGGGATAGGGACAGAAACATTCAGTACTTC. Its protein product is CASSPWDRDRNIQYF.

V gene TRBV9 combines with J gene TRBJ2-7, with TRBD1 identical over 7 bases. Unmatched junction bases numbered 10, after V lost 0 bases and J lost 4 bases. The CDR3 is 16 amino acids. Germline CDR1 is SGDLS and CDR2 is YYNGEE. The CDR3 DNA sequence: TGTGCCAGCAGCGTAGGTCTCCCTACCAGGGGGTACGAGCAGTACTTC. Translated: CASSVGLPTRGYEQYF.

The CDR3 DNA is TGTGCCAGCAGTCATGGGACAGGGCAGTTCTTC. As protein: CASSHGTGQFF. The rearrangement links TRBV7-6 to TRBJ2-1; 8 nucleotides line up with TRBD1. Per germline, CDR1 SGHVS and CDR2 FNYEAQ. V lost 6 bases, J lost 12 bases, and 4 bases stayed unmatched. The CDR3 has 11 residues.

This clonotype was seen a few times. The rearrangement links TRBV12-3 or TRBV12-4 to TRBJ1-4; the D gene is possibly TRBD1 (6 bases). Trimming left V 6 bases short and J 3 bases short, with 14 bases between. This CDR3 has 15 amino acids. The CDR3 coding sequence is TGTGCCAGCAGCTCCTACGGGGGCTCTAATGAAAAACTGTTTTTT. Translated, it gives CASSSYGGSNEKLFF.

V usage is TRBV29-1 and J usage is TRBJ1-2, with no clear D. The CDR3 sequence is 15 residues long. Trimming left V 8 bases short and J 7 bases short, with 26 bases between. Germline V gives CDR1 SQVTM, CDR2 ANQGSEA. The CDR3 loop is CSSFGEGTAISGYTF. The CDR3 region has the DNA TGCAGCTCGTTCGGGGAAGGAACAGCAATTTCTGGCTACACCTTC.

The CDR3 nucleotides are TGCAGCGTTATGCCGGTGAATGAGCAGTTCTTC. Translating it yields CSVMPVNEQFF. The chain is built from TRBV29-1 and TRBJ2-1, with D uncertain. Trimming took 5 bases from V and 7 from J, leaving 9 bases between them. The germline gives CDR1 SQVTM, CDR2 ANQGSEA. CDR3 length: 11 residues.

This chain links TRBV4-3 with TRBJ2-7, with D possibly being TRBD1 (6 bases). The CDR3 is made up of 15 amino acids. V was trimmed by 4 bases and J by 5 bases, leaving 18 bases between them. The germline V gene has CDR1 LGHNA and CDR2 YSLEER. This chain's CDR3 is CASSLNLQGGDEQYF. The CDR3 coding sequence is TGCGCCAGCAGCCTTAACCTACAGGGTGGTGACGAGCAGTACTTC.

Of note for this clonotype: The junction differs from germline at one of its ends, possibly a read error. CDR3 sequence (DNA): TGTACCAGCAGTTACGCCCCTCACAGGGTTGACGATGAAAAACTGTTTTTT. Residues: CTSSYAPHRVDDEKLFF. V usage is TRBV6-6 and J usage is TRBJ1-4; a possible D gene is TRBD1 (6 bases). Germline V gene data show CDR1 as MNHNY and CDR2 as SVGAGI (reference sequence). The CDR3 loop spans 17 amino acids.

The V gene is TRBV18, the J gene TRBJ2-5, with 11 bases lining up with TRBD2. V lost 1 base to trimming and J lost 11 bases; unmatched junction nucleotides: 9. This CDR3 is 15 amino acids long. Looked up from germline, CDR1 is KGHSH and CDR2 is LQKENI. The DNA of the CDR3 is TGTGCCAGCTCACCACAAGGACTAGCGGGCCGGGAGCAGTACTTC. Amino acid sequence: CASSPQGLAGREQYF. Looking up the rest from reference TRBV18 and TRBJ2-5 gives the full variable domain: NAGVMQNPRHLVRRRGQEARLRCSPMKGHSHVYWYRQLPEEGLKFMVYLQKENIIDESGMPKERFSAEFPKEGPSILRIQQVVRGDSAAYFCASSPQGLAGREQYFGPGTRLLVL.

The chain has TRBV20-1 and TRBJ2-1; 7 bases fit TRBD2. After removal of 5 bases from V and 2 bases from J, the junction contained 12 bases not matched to a gene. This CDR3 has 16 amino acids. Germline CDR1 DFQATT, CDR2 SNEGSKA (reference sequence). The CDR3 coding sequence is TGCAGTGCTGATCCCGCGAAAAGCGGGGCCTACAATGAGCAGTTCTTC. This translates into CSADPAKSGAYNEQFF.

The chain has TRBV6-2 or TRBV6-3 and TRBJ2-3; D call uncertain. Per germline, CDR1 MNHEY and CDR2 SVGEGT. Trimming removed 10 bases at V and 4 bases at J, with 15 bases between. CDR3 length equals 13 residues. In DNA, the CDR3 is TGTGCCACCACCAAAGGCTGGGCAGATACGCAGTATTTT. Protein sequence: CATTKGWADTQYF.

The chain couples TRBV10-3 to TRBJ2-1; 12 nucleotides align to TRBD2. Germline trimming cut 2 bases from V and 5 bases from J; bases unmatched to any gene: 4. The CDR3 length is 16 residues. Looked up from germline, CDR1 is ENHRY and CDR2 is SYGVKD. The CDR3 DNA follows: TGTGCCATCAGTGAGAGACTAGCGGGGGCCGACAATGAGCAGTTCTTC. Protein: CAISERLAGADNEQFF.

This chain uses TRBV11-2 with TRBJ1-1, with TRBD1 as a possible D gene (6 bases). The CDR3 has 15 residues. V gave up 6 bases and J gave up 11 bases, with 25 bases separating them. Germline lookup yields CDR1 SGHAT and CDR2 FQNNGV. CDR3 DNA sequence: TGTGCCAGCAGTCAAATGGGCAGGGGAGGACCAACCGCTTTCTTT. Translating gives CASSQMGRGGPTAFF. Full variable domain (missing parts from reference TRBV11-2 and TRBJ1-1): EAGVAQSPRYKIIEKRQSVAFWCNPISGHATLYWYQQILGQGPKLLIQFQNNGVVDDSQLPKDRFSAERLKGVDSTLKIQPAKLEDSAVYLCASSQMGRGGPTAFFGQGTRLTVV.

Turning to this clonotype: A junction boundary mismatches the germline segment, possibly from a read error. The gene calls are TRBV5-1 and TRBJ2-2; 7 bases are shared with TRBD1. Germline CDR1 SGHRS, CDR2 YFSETQ. The CDR3 length is 15 residues. The CDR3 nucleotides read TGCGCCAGCACCTTGACAGGGTCCTCCACCGGGGAGCTGTTTTTT. Translated, it gives CASTLTGSSTGELFF.

This clonotype was seen a few times. V usage is TRBV4-2 and J usage is TRBJ1-5; D remains ambiguous. CDR1 and CDR2 (germline): LGHNA, YNFKEQ. Trimming stripped 4 bases from V and 2 bases from J, with 9 bases between. This CDR3 has 14 residues. The CDR3: CASSRGDGNQPQHF. Written as DNA, the CDR3 is TGTGCCAGCAGCCGCGGGGATGGCAATCAGCCCCAGCATTTT.

This sequence joins TRBV28 and TRBJ2-7; a weak D match, TRBD2 (6 bases). Germline CDR1 and CDR2: MDHEN and SYDVKM. The length of the CDR3 is 13 residues. V was cut by 7 bases and J by 2 bases, with 12 bases left in between. The CDR3 DNA sequence: TGTGCCAGCACCACTGGGGGGACCTACGAGCAGTACTTC. It is translated as CASTTGGTYEQYF.

The chain is built from TRBV4-2 and TRBJ2-1; possible D gene TRBD1, 6 bases. This CDR3 comprises 16 residues. Between the trimmed V and J ends, which lost 4 bases and 5 bases, there was a span of 18 bases. CDR1 and CDR2 from the germline V gene are LGHNA and YNFKEQ. CDR3: CASSPLPRGRDNEQFF. CDR3 DNA sequence: TGTGCCAGCAGCCCGCTCCCCAGGGGTCGGGACAATGAGCAGTTCTTC.

This clonotype was picked up a small number of times. The chain uses TRBV5-1 and TRBJ2-1, with TRBD1 identical over 7 bases. Germline V gene lookup returns CDR1 SGHRS and CDR2 YFSETQ. This CDR3 contains 15 residues. J lost 5 bases, V lost 2 bases, and 7 bases had no gene match. CDR3 DNA: TGCGCCAGCAGCTTCGGCAGGGGGTGGAACAATGAGCAGTTCTTC. Its protein product is CASSFGRGWNNEQFF.

Here the CDR3 DNA reads TGTGCCAGCAGCCCCCTGGGGGAGCTGAATGAGCAGTTCTTC. It translates to CASSPLGELNEQFF. The rearrangement links TRBV9 to TRBJ2-1; the D gene could be TRBD1 or TRBD2 (5 bases each). V was cut by 4 bases and J by 7 bases, with 15 bases left in between. The germline CDR1 and CDR2 sequences are SGDLS and YYNGEE. CDR3 size: 14 residues.

J is TRBJ2-7 and V is TRBV12-3 or TRBV12-4, with 8 positions matching TRBD1. Trimming at V came to 2 bases and at J to 12 bases, leaving 9 bases not matched to a gene. This CDR3 has 13 residues. CDR3 region: CASSLTGQARPYF. CDR3 nucleotide sequence: TGTGCCAGCAGTTTAACGGGACAGGCCCGTCCGTACTTC.

This rearrangement joins TRBV4-1 to TRBJ2-1; D not certain. This CDR3 region has 15 residues. Germline V gene sequence: CDR1 MGHRA, CDR2 YSYEKL. Trimming took off 3 bases at V and 0 bases at J, with 9 bases between the two ends. CDR3 loop: CASSHGSSSYNEQFF. CDR3 nucleotides: TGCGCCAGCAGCCACGGAAGTAGCTCCTACAATGAGCAGTTCTTC.

The gene calls are TRBV5-1 and TRBJ2-3, with a tentative D call TRBD2 (5 bases). The germline V gene has CDR1 SGHRS and CDR2 YFSETQ. The CDR3 has 15 residues. The V gene lost 1 base and the J gene lost 3 bases, with 12 bases spanning the gap. CDR3 DNA sequence: TGCGCCAGCAGCTTGAACGGGGTCTCTACAGATACGCAGTATTTT. This gives the protein CASSLNGVSTDTQYF.

The chain links TRBV12-3 or TRBV12-4 to TRBJ1-2; D is ambiguous. The V gene lost 5 bases and the J gene lost 2 bases, with 6 bases spanning the gap. CDR3 size: 12 residues. The CDR3 sequence is CASSAENYGYTF. The CDR3 DNA is TGTGCCAGCAGTGCGGAGAACTATGGCTACACCTTC.

The chain carries TRBV29-1 and TRBJ2-7; D could derive from TRBD1 or TRBD2 (5 bases each). The CDR3 contains 15 residues. Germline CDR1 is SQVTM and CDR2 is ANQGSEA. Trimming took off 3 bases at V and 0 bases at J, with 15 bases between the two ends. CDR3 coding DNA: TGCAGCGTTGAGGGGGTAGCGCCGAGCTCCTACGAGCAGTACTTC. Its translation: CSVEGVAPSSYEQYF.

This clonotype was counted a few times. This chain joins TRBV20-1 and TRBJ2-3, with D uncertain. The germline V gene encodes CDR1 DFQATT and CDR2 SNEGSKA (reference sequence). The ends were cut back, 6 bases at V and 4 bases at J, with 8 bases in the middle. The CDR3 extends over 11 amino acids. The CDR3: CSAPTPDTQYF. The DNA of the CDR3 is TGCAGTGCCCCCACCCCAGATACGCAGTATTTT.

This chain uses TRBV7-2 with TRBJ2-2; D gene uncertain. This CDR3 spans 13 amino acids. CDR1 is SGHTA, CDR2 FQGNSA, per germline. V was shortened by 1 base and J by 7 bases, with 7 bases between the two germline ends. The CDR3 region is CASSLVDGGELFF. Here the CDR3 DNA reads TGTGCCAGCAGCTTAGTTGATGGCGGGGAGCTGTTTTTT.

The chain joins TRBV12-3 or TRBV12-4 to TRBJ2-2; 12 bases are a match to TRBD2. V lost 6 bases, J lost 2 bases, and 4 bases stayed unmatched. This CDR3 is built from 16 residues. The CDR3 DNA sequence: TGTGCCAGCAGACTAGCGGGGGGCCACAACACCGGGGAGCTGTTTTTT. Its translation is CASRLAGGHNTGELFF.